This T cell receptor (beta chain) was sequenced during a study of glioma-infiltrating T cells. The sample holds a few counts of this clonotype. The target antigen is unknown. TCR alpha and beta CDR3 regions were amplified from RNA using iRepertoire nested multiplex PCR. TCRdb called the multiplex PCR reads again in MiXCR, with one record for every CDR3 protein. This sample yields 170,000 or so distinct CDR3 sequences, of which more than 35% are seen a single time; over 4% belongs to the top ten. Regarding the study as a whole: Only very few CDR3 sequences appeared in both tissue and blood. Non-neoplastic patients had below-expected tissue-blood divergence, while all gliomas exceeded expectation.

V gave up 0 bases and J gave up 4 bases; unmatched junction bases: 9. The CDR3 contains 18 residues. The TCR comes from a human donor with low-grade glioma or glioblastoma, undergoing nonglioma brain surgery, or in good health (not recorded which). J is TRBJ1-2 and V is TRBV12-3 or TRBV12-4, with 12 bases that match TRBD1. The sequenced material came from glioma tissue, nonneoplastic brain tissue, or PBMCs (not recorded which). CDR3 region: CASSLAGTGGLPLYGYTF. CDR3 bases: TGTGCCAGCAGTTTAGCCGGGACAGGGGGCCTCCCACTCTATGGCTACACCTTC.